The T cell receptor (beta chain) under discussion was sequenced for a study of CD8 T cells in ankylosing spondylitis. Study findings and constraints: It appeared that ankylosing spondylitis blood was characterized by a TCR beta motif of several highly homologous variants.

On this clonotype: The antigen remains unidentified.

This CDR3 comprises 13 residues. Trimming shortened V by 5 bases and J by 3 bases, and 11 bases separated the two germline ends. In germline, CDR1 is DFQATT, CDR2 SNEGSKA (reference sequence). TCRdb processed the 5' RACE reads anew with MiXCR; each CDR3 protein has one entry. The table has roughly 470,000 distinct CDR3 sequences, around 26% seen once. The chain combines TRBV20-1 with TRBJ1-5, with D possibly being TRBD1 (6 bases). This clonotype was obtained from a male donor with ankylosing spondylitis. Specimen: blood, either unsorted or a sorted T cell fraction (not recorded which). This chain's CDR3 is CSAWRGDNQPQHF. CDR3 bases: TGCAGTGCTTGGAGGGGGGACAATCAGCCCCAGCATTTT.